These 25 T cell receptor beta chains originate from one sample sequenced in a study of cytomegalovirus exposure and HLA in healthy donors. PCR primers comprised 60 Vbeta and 13 Jbeta primers. Here immunoSEQ multiplex PCR was the method, and the copy in TCRdb shows in-frame clones only, minus some. The sample consists of approximately 130,000 clones, around 72% of them appearing once. Sequenced sample: PBMCs. The origin of the receptors is a woman in her forties or fifties in good health and CMV-seropositive.

The chain uses TRBV18 and TRBJ1-2; TRBD1 might be the D (5 bases). The V gene's germline CDR1 is KGHSH and CDR2 LQKENI. The CDR3 runs to 15 residues. Trimming cost V 2 bases and J 3 bases, with 13 bases left between them. The CDR3 nucleotides are TGTGCCAGCTCACCAAGATCAGGGTTGGACTATGGCTACACCTTC. Protein sequence: CASSPRSGLDYGYTF.

The chain carries TRBV19 and TRBJ1-5; 7 bases are shared with TRBD1. CDR1 LNHDA and CDR2 SQIVND come from the germline V gene (reference sequence). The CDR3 runs to 15 residues. With V trimmed by 3 bases and J by 7 bases, 9 bases remained unmatched. The CDR3, as DNA: TGTGCCAGTAGTATTACCCCGACAGGGTGGCAGCCCCAGCATTTT. It encodes CASSITPTGWQPQHF.

V gene TRBV10-3 combines with J gene TRBJ1-2, with TRBD1 matching over 8 bases. This CDR3 is 15 amino acids long. The germline V gene has CDR1 ENHRY and CDR2 SYGVKD. Trimming took 7 bases from V and 4 from J; bases not matched to a gene: 11. The CDR3 sequence is CAITRGAGGGYGYTF. In DNA form, the CDR3 reads TGTGCCATCACCCGAGGGGCAGGGGGCGGCTATGGCTACACCTTC.

This chain connects TRBV19 to TRBJ1-1, with D possibly matching TRBD1 (6 bases). Germline V gives CDR1 LNHDA, CDR2 SQIVND (reference sequence). CDR3 size: 14 residues. Trimming removed 2 bases at V and 7 bases at J, with 14 bases between. CDR3: CASSIPQGRGEAFF. The CDR3 DNA is TGTGCCAGTAGTATACCACAGGGTAGGGGTGAAGCTTTCTTT.

The chain employs TRBV9 and TRBJ1-1; TRBD1 agrees at 12 bases. Per germline, CDR1 SGDLS and CDR2 YYNGEE. This CDR3 is 14 amino acids long. The V and J ends lost 3 bases and 8 bases, in that order; junction bases with no gene match: 5. The CDR3 bases are TGTGCCAGCAGCGGGGGACAGGGGGCAGAAGAAGCTTTCTTT. This translates into CASSGGQGAEEAFF.

This chain joins TRBV7-2 and TRBJ1-2, with D perhaps matching TRBD1 (6 bases). This CDR3 contains 14 residues. Trimming cost V 7 bases and J 0 bases, with 12 bases left between them. CDR1 is SGHTA and CDR2 is FQGNSA in the germline V gene. CDR3 amino acids: CASTDQGTNYGYTF. Written as DNA, the CDR3 is TGTGCCAGCACCGATCAGGGGACTAACTATGGCTACACCTTC. The full variable domain, rest sourced from reference TRBV7-2 and TRBJ1-2, is GAGVSQSPSNKVTEKGKDVELRCDPISGHTALYWYRQSLGQGLEFLIYFQGNSAPDKSGLPSDRFSAERTGGSVSTLTIQRTQQEDSAVYLCASTDQGTNYGYTFGSGTRLTVV.

A word on this clone: Its ends do not fully match the called genes, so a read error is possible. This chain's CDR3 is CASSPDPGADTQYF. CDR3 bases: TGTGCTAGCAGCCCGGACCCGGGGGCAGATACGCAGTATTTT. This chain joins TRBV7-7 and TRBJ2-3, with D perhaps TRBD2 (6 bases). This CDR3 has 14 amino acids. Germline CDR1 is SSHAT and CDR2 is FNYEAQ (reference sequence).

The chain has TRBV5-6 and TRBJ2-2; 9 nucleotides align to TRBD2. Germline lookup yields CDR1 SGHDT and CDR2 YYEEEE. The CDR3 has 19 amino acids. Trimming cost V 4 bases and J 4 bases; bases outside gene matches: 17. Written as DNA, the CDR3 is TGTGCCAGCAGCCCAATAGCGGGAGTAACCGTAGCTGGCACCGGGGAGCTGTTTTTT. Amino acids: CASSPIAGVTVAGTGELFF.

The chain joins TRBV4-3 to TRBJ1-5; D gene ambiguous. The germline V gene has CDR1 LGHNA and CDR2 YSLEER. The length of the CDR3 is 14 residues. V shed 0 bases and J shed 5 bases, with 8 bases lying between them. The CDR3 nucleotides are TGCGCCAGCAGCCAAGATCCCACTCATCAGCCCCAGCATTTT. As protein: CASSQDPTHQPQHF.

The genes are TRBV7-4 and TRBJ2-5, with TRBD2 matching 7 bases. V shed 5 bases, J shed 2 bases, and the junction held 14 bases outside the gene matches. This CDR3 has 17 residues. Germline V CDR1 and CDR2: SGHVT, SQSDAQ. The CDR3 is CASSPKTPRGSQETQYF. The CDR3 DNA is TGTGCCAGCAGCCCAAAAACCCCGCGGGGGTCACAAGAGACCCAGTACTTC.

This clone has a single count. This chain uses TRBV18 with TRBJ1-3; 7 bases fit TRBD1. The CDR3 contains 17 residues. Germline CDR1 reads KGHSH; CDR2 reads LQKENI. V gave up 3 bases and J gave up 3 bases; unmatched junction bases: 11. Here the CDR3 DNA reads TGTGCCAGCTCACCGGGACAGCCCGGACACCGTGGAAACACCATATATTTT. This translates into CASSPGQPGHRGNTIYF.

The V and J genes are TRBV6-1 and TRBJ2-4; 9 bases are a match to TRBD2. The germline CDR1 and CDR2 sequences are MNHNS and SASEGT. This CDR3 region has 12 residues. V gave up 7 bases and J gave up 11 bases; unmatched junction bases: 6. Here the CDR3 reads CASTGTSLVQYF. CDR3 DNA sequence: TGTGCCAGCACCGGGACTAGCCTAGTTCAGTACTTC.

The chain is built from TRBV7-9 and TRBJ1-1; D is ambiguous. The V gene's germline CDR1 is SEHNR and CDR2 FQNEAQ (reference sequence). This CDR3 region has 15 residues. With 6 bases removed from V and 1 base from J, the gap between germline ends came to 15 bases. CDR3 loop: CASSTLSTGNTEAFF. The DNA of the CDR3 is TGTGCCAGCAGTACGCTGTCGACGGGGAACACTGAAGCTTTCTTT.

The chain combines TRBV7-9 with TRBJ2-5, with D possibly matching TRBD2 (6 bases). Germline V gene lookup returns CDR1 SEHNR and CDR2 FQNEAQ (reference sequence). The CDR3 runs to 15 residues. V dropped 3 bases and J dropped 2 bases, with 13 bases sitting between them. The CDR3 protein is CASSFRRGGQETQYF. The CDR3 DNA sequence: TGTGCCAGCAGCTTCCGGAGGGGCGGACAAGAGACCCAGTACTTC.

J is TRBJ1-2 and V is TRBV14, with D unresolved. This CDR3 has 13 residues. The germline V gene encodes CDR1 SGHDN and CDR2 FVKESK. V was shortened by 4 bases and J by 5 bases, with 11 bases between the two germline ends. The CDR3 loop reads CASSPPGGYGYTF. For the CDR3, the DNA is TGTGCCAGCAGCCCTCCGGGAGGTTATGGCTACACCTTC.

This clone was seen a few times. The chain is built from TRBV2 and TRBJ1-2; 8 nucleotides align to TRBD1. This CDR3 has 13 amino acids. Per the germline V gene, CDR1 is SNHLY and CDR2 is FYNNEI. Trimming at V came to 5 bases and at J to 2 bases, leaving 1 base not matched to a gene. CDR3 DNA sequence: TGTGCCAGCAGTACAGGGGGGAACTATGGCTACACCTTC. Translation gives CASSTGGNYGYTF.

The rearrangement links TRBV6-6 to TRBJ1-6, with TRBD1 matching over 7 bases. CDR1 MNHNY and CDR2 SVGAGI come from the germline V gene (reference sequence). The V and J ends lost 8 bases and 9 bases, in that order; junction bases with no gene match: 10. The CDR3 runs 14 residues. This CDR3 is CASRPGTAGSPLHF. The CDR3 coding sequence is TGTGCCAGCCGCCCCGGGACAGCGGGTTCACCCCTCCACTTT.

This clone was detected a few times. The CDR3: CASSRGTSGGNTQYF. CDR3 bases: TGTGCCAGCAGCCGAGGGACTAGCGGGGGGAATACGCAGTATTTT. The chain recombines TRBV11-3 with TRBJ2-3, with 15 nucleotides matching TRBD2. Unmatched junction bases numbered 4, after V lost 5 bases and J lost 7 bases. The CDR3 spans 15 residues. Germline CDR1 SGHNT, CDR2 YENEEA.

The gene calls are TRBV19 and TRBJ1-1; D is ambiguous. The germline V gene has CDR1 LNHDA and CDR2 SQIVND (reference sequence). V lost 5 bases and J 3 bases, leaving 16 bases between the germline ends. This CDR3 is built from 15 residues. CDR3 nucleotide sequence: TGTGCCAGTAGTCCCCACCCGGGAGTGGACACTGAAGCTTTCTTT. Translation gives CASSPHPGVDTEAFF.

This sequence joins TRBV5-1 and TRBJ1-2, with TRBD1 identical over 12 bases. The trim removed 4 bases at V and 4 bases at J, leaving 2 bases unmatched. Germline assignment: CDR1 SGHRS and CDR2 YFSETQ. This CDR3 is built from 14 residues. As DNA, the CDR3 is TGCGCCAGCAGCGGGACAGGGGGCTCCTATGGCTACACCTTC. Translating gives CASSGTGGSYGYTF.

This clone has just a few counts. The rearrangement joins TRBV6-6 to TRBJ1-1; D is possibly TRBD1 (6 bases). V was pared by 7 bases and J by 4 bases, with 13 bases between. The length of the CDR3 is 13 residues. Per germline, CDR1 MNHNY and CDR2 SVGAGI (reference sequence). The DNA of the CDR3 is TGTGCCAGCATCCTACAGGGCGGCACTGAAGCTTTCTTT. Its protein is CASILQGGTEAFF.

CDR3 sequence: CASSIWGQGYGYTF. As DNA, the CDR3 is TGTGCCAGTAGTATTTGGGGACAGGGCTATGGCTACACCTTC. The rearrangement joins TRBV19 to TRBJ1-2; the match to TRBD1 covers 9 bases. The V gene end was trimmed by 3 bases and the J gene end by 4 bases; junction bases not matched to a gene: 3. The CDR3 has 14 amino acids. Germline V gene lookup returns CDR1 LNHDA and CDR2 SQIVND (reference sequence).

In this sample, this clone turned up once. The rearrangement uses TRBV28 and TRBJ1-2; D is unclear. This CDR3 spans 12 amino acids. Trimming shortened V by 0 bases and J by 5 bases, and 4 bases separated the two germline ends. Germline V CDR1 and CDR2: MDHEN, SYDVKM. The CDR3 sequence is CASSLWSYGYTF. CDR3 nucleotides: TGTGCCAGCAGTTTATGGAGTTATGGCTACACCTTC.

The rearrangement joins TRBV2 to TRBJ2-7, with D possibly matching TRBD2 (6 bases). Germline V gene sequence: CDR1 SNHLY, CDR2 FYNNEI. Between the trimmed V and J ends, which lost 3 bases and 6 bases, there was a span of 9 bases. The CDR3 loop spans 12 amino acids. For the CDR3, the DNA is TGTGCCAGCAGTGATTGGCGGGGCGAGCAGTACTTC. It translates to CASSDWRGEQYF.

This clone has just one count. V and J are TRBV30 and TRBJ2-2; tentative D call: TRBD2 (6 bases). Trimming cost V 3 bases and J 0 bases, with 14 bases left between them. Germline V CDR1 and CDR2: GTSNPN, SVGIG (reference sequence). CDR3 length equals 16 residues. The CDR3 sequence is CAWRRLGGPNTGELFF. The CDR3 DNA follows: TGTGCCTGGAGAAGACTCGGGGGACCGAACACCGGGGAGCTGTTTTTT.